These 19 T cell receptor beta chains came from one sample sequenced in a study of post-analysis software for immune sequencing data. Study results and caveats: Included in a set of roughly 5 TRBV segments more frequent in patients than controls were TRBV5-6, TRBV5-1 and TRBV20-1.

Antigens of these TCRs are unknown. Unique molecular identifiers were carried by the TCR beta cDNA libraries. From the PCR reads, TCRdb called clonotypes with MiXCR, one entry per CDR3 protein. The sample contains about 770,000 distinct CDR3 sequences, 46% of which appear only once. Sequencing used blood. Every receptor here comes from a girl aged 10 to 17 with multiple sclerosis.

V is TRBV12-3 or TRBV12-4 and J is TRBJ2-5; D is uncertain. The CDR3 extends over 15 amino acids. V shed 4 bases and J shed 4 bases, with 16 bases lying between them. The CDR3 coding sequence is TGTGCCAGCAGTTCTAGTAAGGGATCTGGAGAGACCCAGTACTTC. Translated, it gives CASSSSKGSGETQYF.

This clonotype has only a few counts. DNA for the CDR3: TGTGCCAGCAGCCATACCGGGACCGAGAGTAGGGACTACACCTTC. Its translation is CASSHTGTESRDYTF. This chain links TRBV3-1 with TRBJ1-2, with TRBD1 as a possible D gene (5 bases). This CDR3 region has 15 residues. The germline V gene encodes CDR1 LGHDT and CDR2 YNNKEL (reference sequence). V dropped 3 bases and J dropped 10 bases, with 21 bases sitting between them.

This clonotype has just a few counts. J is TRBJ2-6 and V is TRBV4-2; D might be TRBD1 (5 bases). The V end was cut by 6 bases, the J end by 0 bases, with 9 bases between. This CDR3 has 15 residues. From germline, CDR1 is LGHNA and CDR2 YNFKEQ. CDR3 protein: CASRRQNSGANVLTF. The CDR3, as DNA: TGTGCCAGCAGACGACAGAACTCTGGGGCCAACGTCCTGACTTTC.

The genes are TRBV6-2 or TRBV6-3 and TRBJ1-1; D perhaps matches TRBD1 (5 bases). V was pared by 8 bases and J by 8 bases, with 18 bases between. Per the germline V gene, CDR1 is MNHEY and CDR2 is SVGEGT. CDR3 length: 13 residues. The chain's CDR3 is CASARGRITEAFF. The CDR3, as DNA: TGTGCCAGCGCGAGGGGCCGAATTACGGAAGCTTTCTTT.

The rearrangement uses TRBV6-5 and TRBJ2-3, with D possibly called TRBD1 or TRBD2 (5 bases each). The length of the CDR3 is 15 residues. The V and J ends lost 4 bases and 5 bases respectively, with 16 bases between them. Germline CDR1 reads MNHEY; CDR2 reads SVGAGI. CDR3 region: CASSSPGPLGDTQYF. In DNA form, the CDR3 reads TGTGCCAGCAGTTCCCCGGGACCCCTCGGAGATACGCAGTATTTT.

This clonotype appeared a few times. The J gene is TRBJ2-1, the V gene TRBV7-3, with 10 bases fitting TRBD2. Germline V gene sequence: CDR1 SGHTA, CDR2 FQGTGA. The CDR3 loop spans 16 amino acids. The V segment lost 3 bases and the J segment 3 bases; nucleotides outside the gene matches: 5. The CDR3 nucleotides are TGTGCCAGCAGCTTCTCCGGGACTAGCGACTACAATGAGCAGTTCTTC. It is translated as CASSFSGTSDYNEQFF.

This clonotype occurred a few times. The chain carries TRBV10-3 and TRBJ2-7; 8 positions agree with TRBD1. The trim removed 0 bases at V and 0 bases at J, leaving 1 base unmatched. CDR3 size: 15 residues. CDR1 and CDR2 from the germline V gene are ENHRY and SYGVKD. CDR3 DNA: TGTGCCATCAGTGAGTCCGGGACAGGCTCCTACGAGCAGTACTTC. This encodes CAISESGTGSYEQYF.

This clonotype was recorded a few times. This sequence joins TRBV5-6 and TRBJ2-2; TRBD2 might be the D (5 bases). V was trimmed by 1 base and J by 8 bases, leaving 9 bases between them. CDR1 is SGHDT and CDR2 is YYEEEE in the germline V gene. The CDR3 runs to 13 residues. Here the CDR3 reads CASSLPVAGELFF. Here the CDR3 DNA reads TGTGCCAGCAGCTTGCCAGTAGCGGGGGAGCTGTTTTTT.

The V gene is TRBV30, the J gene TRBJ2-2; no reliable D call. The CDR3 totals 14 residues. V was pared by 0 bases and J by 6 bases, with 11 bases between. Germline-derived CDR1 and CDR2 are GTSNPN and SVGIG (reference sequence). The CDR3 region is CAWSVYLQAGELFF. CDR3 DNA sequence: TGTGCCTGGAGTGTATATCTGCAGGCCGGGGAGCTGTTTTTT.

This chain links TRBV9 with TRBJ2-5; TRBD2 might be the D (5 bases). The DNA end is a closer match to TRBJ2-1, so the J assignment may be wrong. CDR3 length equals 15 residues. The V gene's germline CDR1 is SGDLS and CDR2 YYNGEE. CDR3 sequence: CASSVAAEGRETQFF. DNA of the CDR3: TGTGCCAGCAGCGTAGCGGCTGAGGGTCGAGAGACCCAGTTCTTC.

The sample holds a few counts of this clonotype. V usage is TRBV20-1 and J usage is TRBJ2-6; D uncertain. The CDR3 extends over 16 amino acids. Germline CDR1 reads DFQATT; CDR2 reads SNEGSKA (reference sequence). Trimming cost V 1 base and J 4 bases, with 14 bases left between them. The chain's CDR3 is CSARATIPSGANVLTF. The CDR3 DNA sequence: TGCAGTGCTAGAGCCACTATCCCTTCGGGGGCCAACGTCCTGACTTTC.

This chain links TRBV27 with TRBJ2-1, with D hard to call. Germline values: CDR1 MNHEY, CDR2 SMNVEV (reference sequence). This CDR3 region has 14 residues. V shed 5 bases and J shed 7 bases, with 15 bases lying between them. CDR3 in DNA: TGTGCCAGCAGTCAACCGGGTCCGCGGAATGAGCAGTTCTTC. Encoded protein: CASSQPGPRNEQFF.

The V and J genes are TRBV6-5 and TRBJ2-3, with TRBD2 identical over 10 bases. V was clipped by 6 bases and J by 5 bases; unmatched bases: 11. CDR1 is MNHEY, CDR2 SVGAGI, per germline. The CDR3 is made up of 16 amino acids. The CDR3 bases are TGTGCCAGCAGGGAGCCTAGCGGGAGAGATGGAGATACGCAGTATTTT. Translating gives CASREPSGRDGDTQYF.

A few counts support this clonotype. The chain employs TRBV6-5 and TRBJ2-3, with TRBD2 identical over 7 bases. The CDR3 has 13 residues. Per germline, CDR1 MNHEY and CDR2 SVGAGI. V dropped 6 bases and J dropped 4; count of bases not matched to a gene: 4. The CDR3 DNA reads TGTGCCAGCAGGGGAGGGCCGGCAGATACGCAGTATTTT. Translating gives CASRGGPADTQYF.

The J gene is TRBJ1-2, the V gene TRBV30; D remains unclear. V lost 1 base, J lost 1 base, and 10 bases lay in between. Germline V gives CDR1 GTSNPN, CDR2 SVGIG (reference sequence). The CDR3 covers 14 residues. CDR3 amino acids: CAWSGFVLNYGYTF. CDR3 in DNA: TGTGCCTGGAGTGGGTTTGTACTTAACTATGGCTACACCTTC.

The V gene is TRBV6-6, the J gene TRBJ2-1; D uncertain. The CDR3 has 14 amino acids. With 0 bases removed from V and 4 bases from J, the gap between germline ends came to 7 bases. Germline V gives CDR1 MNHNY, CDR2 SVGAGI (reference sequence). Written as DNA, the CDR3 is TGTGCCAGCAGTTACTCGAGCGTATACAATGAGCAGTTCTTC. Encoded protein: CASSYSSVYNEQFF.

The chain employs TRBV20-1 and TRBJ1-2; D gene unclear. This CDR3 comprises 16 residues. Trimming cost V 1 base and J 5 bases, with 20 bases left between them. The germline gives CDR1 DFQATT, CDR2 SNEGSKA (reference sequence). The CDR3: CSARAPTDPLEYGYTF. The DNA for the CDR3 is TGCAGTGCTAGAGCCCCCACAGACCCACTAGAGTATGGCTACACCTTC.

This clonotype came up once. The V call is TRBV9, the J call TRBJ2-7; 7 nucleotides match TRBD1. The CDR3 is made up of 15 amino acids. Germline lookup yields CDR1 SGDLS and CDR2 YYNGEE. V shed 0 bases, J shed 6 bases, and the junction held 9 bases outside the gene matches. DNA for the CDR3: TGTGCCAGCAGCGTAGAGGGCAGGGGGTCAAGCGAGCAGTACTTC. Translated: CASSVEGRGSSEQYF.

This chain connects TRBV20-1 to TRBJ2-5; TRBD1 agrees at 8 bases. Trimming at V came to 5 bases and at J to 3 bases, leaving 8 bases not matched to a gene. The CDR3 covers 14 residues. The germline V gene has CDR1 DFQATT and CDR2 SNEGSKA (reference sequence). CDR3 region: CSAGPRTGKETQYF. The CDR3 bases are TGCAGTGCTGGACCCAGGACAGGGAAAGAGACCCAGTACTTC.